The T cell receptor beta chain under discussion was sequenced for a study of Graves' ophthalmopathy and Graves' hyperthyroidism. Trimming left V 6 bases short and J 4 bases short, with 15 bases between. The CDR3 has 14 residues. The TCR beta CDR3 regions underwent amplification from RNA transcripts. The library came from an HTBI-primed first-round RT-PCR and a second-round multiplex PCR. TCRdb recomputed calls from the multiplex PCR reads with MiXCR, one row per CDR3 protein. This sample yields about 500,000 distinct CDR3 sequences, of which less than 40% are seen a single time; around 4% belongs to the top ten.

Sample: peripheral blood or thyroid tissue (not recorded which). The sequence was collected from an adult man with Graves' hyperthyroidism. V usage is TRBV12-3 or TRBV12-4 and J usage is TRBJ1-1, with TRBD1 as a possible D gene (6 bases). CDR3 in DNA: TGTGCCAGCAGGCTAGACAGGTCGAGCACTGAAGCTTTCTTT. It encodes CASRLDRSSTEAFF.